Listed below are T cell receptor beta chains from one sample, sequenced in a study of T cells in Graves' hyperthyroidism and ophthalmopathy. MiXCR, applied by TCRdb to the multiplex PCR reads, yields one record per CDR3 protein. In the table there are 600,000 to 750,000 distinct CDR3 sequences, around a sixth of which are singletons. Sequenced material: blood. Receptors were obtained from a man between 50 and 59 years old with Graves' hyperthyroidism. Both conserved end residues are trimmed from each CDR3. The order of the fields is J gene, V gene, CDR3 protein.

j_call: TRBJ1-5
v_call: TRBV5-6
cdr3_aa: ASSSLGGRIEQPQH

j_call: TRBJ2-5
v_call: TRBV27
cdr3_aa: ASRILAGEETQY

j_call: TRBJ2-1
v_call: TRBV20-1
cdr3_aa: SASPRQGSSYNEQF

j_call: TRBJ1-4
v_call: TRBV10-1
cdr3_aa: ASSEMRDNEKLF

j_call: TRBJ2-1
v_call: TRBV29-1
cdr3_aa: SVWGEPEQF

j_call: TRBJ2-1
v_call: TRBV14
cdr3_aa: ASSHRQFPYNEQF

j_call: TRBJ2-1
v_call: TRBV11-2
cdr3_aa: ASSSLAGDNEQF

j_call: TRBJ1-3
v_call: TRBV12-3/TRBV12-4
cdr3_aa: ASRTQGRGNTIY

j_call: TRBJ2-1
v_call: TRBV12-3/TRBV12-4
cdr3_aa: ASRPERRSYNEQF

j_call: TRBJ1-1
v_call: TRBV5-6
cdr3_aa: ASRKKGGNTEAF

j_call: TRBJ2-3
v_call: TRBV20-1
cdr3_aa: SASHSRLAGFTDTQY

j_call: TRBJ2-3
v_call: TRBV20-1
cdr3_aa: SARDRGGYTDTQY

j_call: TRBJ1-4
v_call: TRBV28
cdr3_aa: ASSQGISDEKLF

j_call: TRBJ2-2
v_call: TRBV18
cdr3_aa: ASSPVREPGELF

j_call: TRBJ1-1
v_call: TRBV2
cdr3_aa: ARKGPMNTEAF

j_call: TRBJ2-1
v_call: TRBV7-9
cdr3_aa: ASSHFRGRSGNEQF

j_call: TRBJ2-3
v_call: TRBV29-1
cdr3_aa: SVAWTMTSTDTQY